Included here is one T cell receptor (beta chain) sequence, with context. Its antigen is undetermined. A single record per CDR3 protein comes from TCRdb applying MiXCR to the 5' RACE reads. The sample includes approximately 110,000 distinct CDR3 sequences, nearly 25% seen only once; the top ten take roughly an eighth. This record comes from a study of CD8 T cells in ankylosing spondylitis. The CDR3 has 16 amino acids. V was pared by 1 base and J by 4 bases, with 14 bases between. Study-wide results and limits: Reportedly, significant enrichment of disease-linked clones occurred in matched ankylosing spondylitis synovial fluid.

This chain joins TRBV12-3 or TRBV12-4 and TRBJ2-1; D is uncertain. Sequencing was carried out using synovial fluid, either unsorted or a sorted T cell fraction (not recorded which). The origin of this receptor is a male donor with ankylosing spondylitis. CDR3 nucleotide sequence: TGTGCCAGCAGTTTAGAGTCAGGTAGGCGGTACAATGAGCAGTTCTTC. This translates into CASSLESGRRYNEQFF.